This T cell receptor beta chain originates from a study of blood T cell repertoires in COVID-19. The method was immunoSEQ multiplex PCR; TCRdb's version includes in-frame clones alone and lacks a portion of them. This table has about 72,000 clones, just over 85% appearing once. The CDR3 loop spans 14 amino acids. J gave up 4 bases and V 5 bases, and 5 bases lay outside the gene matches. From germline, CDR1 is LNHNV and CDR2 YYDKDF (reference sequence). J is TRBJ1-5 and V is TRBV15, with 7 bases lining up with TRBD1. The specimen was peripheral blood. This receptor was obtained from a man between 65 and 79 years old with active or convalescent COVID-19. DNA for the CDR3: TGTGCCACCAGCCTCATGACAGGGAATCAGCCCCAGCATTTT. Translation gives CATSLMTGNQPQHF. Variable domain in full (rest from reference TRBV15 and TRBJ1-5): DAMVIQNPRYQVTQFGKPVTLSCSQTLNHNVMYWYQQKSSQAPKLLFHYYDKDFNNEADTPDNFQSRRPNTSFCFLDIRSPGLGDTAMYLCATSLMTGNQPQHFGDGTRLSIL.